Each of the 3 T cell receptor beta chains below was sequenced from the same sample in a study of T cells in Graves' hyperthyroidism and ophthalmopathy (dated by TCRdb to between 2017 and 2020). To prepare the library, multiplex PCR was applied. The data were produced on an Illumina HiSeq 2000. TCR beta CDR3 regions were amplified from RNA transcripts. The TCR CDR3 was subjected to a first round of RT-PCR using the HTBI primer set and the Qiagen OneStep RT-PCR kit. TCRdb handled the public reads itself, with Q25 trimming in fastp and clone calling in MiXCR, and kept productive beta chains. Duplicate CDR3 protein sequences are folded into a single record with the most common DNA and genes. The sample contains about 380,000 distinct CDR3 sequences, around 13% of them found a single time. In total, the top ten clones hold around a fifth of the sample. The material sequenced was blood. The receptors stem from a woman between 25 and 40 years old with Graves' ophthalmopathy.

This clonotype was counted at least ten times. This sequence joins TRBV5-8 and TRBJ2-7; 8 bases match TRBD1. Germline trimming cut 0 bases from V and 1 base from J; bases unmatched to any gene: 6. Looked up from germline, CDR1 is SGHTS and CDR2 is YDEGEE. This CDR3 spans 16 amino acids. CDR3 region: CASSLVGTGHSYEQYF. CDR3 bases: TGTGCCAGCAGCTTGGTAGGGACAGGTCATTCCTACGAGCAGTACTTC.

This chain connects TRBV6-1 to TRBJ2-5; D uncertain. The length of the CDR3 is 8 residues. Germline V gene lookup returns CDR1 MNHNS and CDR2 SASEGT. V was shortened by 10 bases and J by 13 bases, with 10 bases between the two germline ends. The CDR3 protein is CAISPRYF. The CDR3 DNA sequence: TGTGCCATCAGCCCTAGGTACTTC.

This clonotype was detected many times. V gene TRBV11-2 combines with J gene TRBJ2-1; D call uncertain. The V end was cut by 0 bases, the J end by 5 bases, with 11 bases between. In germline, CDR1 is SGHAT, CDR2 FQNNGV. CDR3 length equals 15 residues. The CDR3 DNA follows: TGTGCCAGCAGCTTAGATCGGGCAGCTCACAATGAGCAGTTCTTC. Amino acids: CASSLDRAAHNEQFF.